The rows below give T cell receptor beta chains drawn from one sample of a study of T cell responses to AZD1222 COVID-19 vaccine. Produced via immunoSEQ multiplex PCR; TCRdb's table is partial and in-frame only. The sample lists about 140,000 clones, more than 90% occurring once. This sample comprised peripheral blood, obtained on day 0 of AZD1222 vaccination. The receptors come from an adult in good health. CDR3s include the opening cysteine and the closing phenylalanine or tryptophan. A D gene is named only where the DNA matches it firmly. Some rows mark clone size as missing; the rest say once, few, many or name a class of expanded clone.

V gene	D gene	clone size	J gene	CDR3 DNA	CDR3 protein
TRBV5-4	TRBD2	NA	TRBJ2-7	TGTGCCAGCTCCACATCAACTAGCGGGAACCCCGCGACCTACGAGCAGTACTTC	CASSTSTSGNPATYEQYF
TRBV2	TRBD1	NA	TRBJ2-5	TGTGCCAGCAGGCCGAGACAGGGGGCATCTGAGACCCAGTACTTC	CASRPRQGASETQYF
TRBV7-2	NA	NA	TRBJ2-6	TGTGCCAGCAGCTTACGTGCATGGGCCAACGTCCTGACTTTC	CASSLRAWANVLTF
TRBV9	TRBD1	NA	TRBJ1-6	TGTGCCAGCAGCCCCTCAGGGGGGTACGGGGGCTCCTATAATTCACCCCTCCACTTT	CASSPSGGYGGSYNSPLHF
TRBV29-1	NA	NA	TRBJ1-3	TGCAGCGTGGCACAGAGCTCTGGAAACACCATATATTTT	CSVAQSSGNTIYF
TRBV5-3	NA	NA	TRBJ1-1	TGTGCCAGAAGCTGGCGGACAGCCGTTAACACTGAAGCTTTCTTT	CARSWRTAVNTEAFF
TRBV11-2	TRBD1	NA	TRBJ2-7	TGTGCCAGCAGATGGACAGGGGAGTCCTACGAGCAGTACTTC	CASRWTGESYEQYF
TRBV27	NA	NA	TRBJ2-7	TGTGCCAGCCGCTGGGGGCCCCTTTCCTACGAGCAGTACTTC	CASRWGPLSYEQYF
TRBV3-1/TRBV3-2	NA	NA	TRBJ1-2	TGTGCCAGCAACCAGAGGTCGGACATCTATGGCTACACCTTC	CASNQRSDIYGYTF
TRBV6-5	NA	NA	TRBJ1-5	TGTGCCAGCAGAACAGGGAGCAATCAGCCCCAGCATTTT	CASRTGSNQPQHF
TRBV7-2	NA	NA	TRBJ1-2	TGTGCCAGCAGCTTATCAGGGGCCAACTATGGCTACACCTTC	CASSLSGANYGYTF
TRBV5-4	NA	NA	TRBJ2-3	TGTGCCAGCAGCCTTGGGGAGTGGGACACAGATACGCAGTATTTT	CASSLGEWDTDTQYF
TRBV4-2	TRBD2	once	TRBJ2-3	TGTGCCAGCAGCCAAATAAGCGGGAGGTTCACAGATACGCAGTATTTT	CASSQISGRFTDTQYF
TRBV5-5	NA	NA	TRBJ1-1	TGTGCCAGCAGCTTGCAGGTCACTGAAGCTTTCTTT	CASSLQVTEAFF
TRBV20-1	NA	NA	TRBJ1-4	TGCAGTGCTAGTTTCAGCGAAAAACTGTTTTTT	CSASFSEKLFF
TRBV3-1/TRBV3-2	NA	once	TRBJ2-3	TGTGCCAGCAGCCAAGTCGGGACTAGCACAGATACGCAGTATTTT	CASSQVGTSTDTQYF
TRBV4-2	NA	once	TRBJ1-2	TGTGCCAGCAGCCAAGAGATCGGGGTGTACTATGGCTACACCTTC	CASSQEIGVYYGYTF
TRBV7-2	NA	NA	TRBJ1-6	TGTGCCAGCAGCTTACTCACTTGGCCTAATTCACCCCTCCACTTT	CASSLLTWPNSPLHF
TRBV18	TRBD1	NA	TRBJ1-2	TGTGCCAGCTCTTACACAGGGGGCAGCTATGGCTACACCTTC	CASSYTGGSYGYTF
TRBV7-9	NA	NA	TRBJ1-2	TGTGCCAGCAGCCGATCCCCGGGGGACTATGGCTACACCTTC	CASSRSPGDYGYTF
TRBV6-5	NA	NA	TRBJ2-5	TGTGCCAGCAGCTCCCGACTAGAAGAGACCCAGTACTTC	CASSSRLEETQYF
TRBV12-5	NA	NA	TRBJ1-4	TGTGCTAGTGGTTTGGGCGACAGGTGGAATGAAAAACTGTTTTTT	CASGLGDRWNEKLFF
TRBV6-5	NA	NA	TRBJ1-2	TGTGCCAGCAGTTACTCCGGAGGGGTCGGGGGCTACACCTTC	CASSYSGGVGGYTF
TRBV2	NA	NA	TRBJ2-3	TGTGCCAGCTCCCTGATAGGGGACCCCGGAGCAGATACGCAGTATTTT	CASSLIGDPGADTQYF
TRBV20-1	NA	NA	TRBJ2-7	TGCAGTGCGGCCGAGAACTACGAGCAGTACTTC	CSAAENYEQYF
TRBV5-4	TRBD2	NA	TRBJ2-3	TGTGCCAGCAGCTTCCCGAAGCGGGGGGGCACAGATACGCAGTATTTT	CASSFPKRGGTDTQYF
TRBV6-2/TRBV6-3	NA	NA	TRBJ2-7	TGTGCCAGCAGCCCAGACAACTACGAGCAGTACTTC	CASSPDNYEQYF
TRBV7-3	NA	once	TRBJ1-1	TGTGCCAGCAGCGCGGGACTGAACACTGAAGCTTTCTTT	CASSAGLNTEAFF
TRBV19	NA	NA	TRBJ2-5	TGTGCCAGTAGGGTGACTAGGGAAGAGACCCAGTACTTC	CASRVTREETQYF
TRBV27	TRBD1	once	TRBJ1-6	TGTGCCAGCAGTTTAAGGACAGGGGGTTATAATTCACCCCTCCACTTT	CASSLRTGGYNSPLHF
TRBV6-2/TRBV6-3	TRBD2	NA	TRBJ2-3	TGTGCCAGCAGTCTCGCTAGCGGGGGCACAGATACGCAGTATTTT	CASSLASGGTDTQYF
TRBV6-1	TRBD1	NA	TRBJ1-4	TGTGCCAGCAGTGAATCCAGGGGGTACGGTGAAAAACTGTTTTTT	CASSESRGYGEKLFF
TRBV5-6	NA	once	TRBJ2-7	TGTGCCAGCAGCTTGGCCATGCGAGGCCACGAGCAGTACTTC	CASSLAMRGHEQYF
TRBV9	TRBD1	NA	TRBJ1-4	TGTGCCAGCAGCCCAACCGAGGGGGCGTTGGATAAACTGTTTTTT	CASSPTEGALDKLFF
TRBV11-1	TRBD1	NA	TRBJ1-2	TGTGCCAGCAGCCTTGGACAGGAGGCTAACTATGGCTACACCTTC	CASSLGQEANYGYTF
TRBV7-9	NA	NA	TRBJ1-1	TGTGCCAGCAGCTCGACAGGATACAACACTGAAGCTTTCTTT	CASSSTGYNTEAFF
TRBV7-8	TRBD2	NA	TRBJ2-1	TGTGCCAGCAGCCCTACTAGCGGGGGCTACAATGAGCAGTTCTTC	CASSPTSGGYNEQFF
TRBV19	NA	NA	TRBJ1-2	TGTGCCAGTAGTGTACGGGGCCTCTTGAGTTACACCTTC	CASSVRGLLSYTF
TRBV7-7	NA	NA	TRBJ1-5	TGTGCCAGCAGCCCCACTTTGTATCAGCCCCAGCATTTT	CASSPTLYQPQHF
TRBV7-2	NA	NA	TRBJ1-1	TGTGCCAGCAGCGGCGGGGAGAACACTGAAGCTTTCTTT	CASSGGENTEAFF
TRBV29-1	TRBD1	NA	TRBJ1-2	TGCAGCGCCCCGGACAGGGGAAATGGCTACACCTTC	CSAPDRGNGYTF
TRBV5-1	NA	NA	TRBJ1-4	TGCGCCAGCAGCTGGTCCGCGCTCAGGGATGAAAAACTGTTTTTT	CASSWSALRDEKLFF
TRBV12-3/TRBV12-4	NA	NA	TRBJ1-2	TGTGCCAGCAGCCAAGGCGAAGCCGGCTACACCTTC	CASSQGEAGYTF
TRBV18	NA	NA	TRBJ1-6	TGTGCCAGCTCACCAGGAGAGGGTTCACCCCTCCACTTT	CASSPGEGSPLHF
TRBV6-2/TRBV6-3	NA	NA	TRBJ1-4	TGTGCCAGCAGTTACTCCCGAGAAAAACTGTTTTTT	CASSYSREKLFF
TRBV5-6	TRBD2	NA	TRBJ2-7	TGTGCCAGCAGCTCGATACAGGAGCTAGCGGGCTCCTACGAGCAGTACTTC	CASSSIQELAGSYEQYF
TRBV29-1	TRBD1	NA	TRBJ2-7	TGCAGCGTCACCCTCGGGACAGTGTATAGCGAGCAGTACTTC	CSVTLGTVYSEQYF
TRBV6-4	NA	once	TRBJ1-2	TGTGCCAGCAGTGACATTTGGGGAGGACCCGGTGGCTACACCTTC	CASSDIWGGPGGYTF
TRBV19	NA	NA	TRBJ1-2	TGTGCCAGTAGGACAATTAACTATGGCTACACCTTC	CASRTINYGYTF
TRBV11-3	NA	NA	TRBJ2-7	TGTGCCAGCAGTCCCGGGACGGTCGGAAGCGAGCAGTACTTC	CASSPGTVGSEQYF